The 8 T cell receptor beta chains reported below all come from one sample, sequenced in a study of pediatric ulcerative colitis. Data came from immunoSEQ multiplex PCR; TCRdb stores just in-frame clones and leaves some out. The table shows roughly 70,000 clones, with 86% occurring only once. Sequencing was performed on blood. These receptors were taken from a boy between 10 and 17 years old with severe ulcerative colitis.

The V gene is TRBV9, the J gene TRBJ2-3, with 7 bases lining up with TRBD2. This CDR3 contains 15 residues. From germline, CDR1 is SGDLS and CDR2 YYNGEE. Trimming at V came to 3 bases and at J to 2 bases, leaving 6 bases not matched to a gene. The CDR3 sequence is CASSEEERDTDTQYF. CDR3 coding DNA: TGTGCCAGCAGCGAGGAAGAGCGGGACACAGATACGCAGTATTTT.

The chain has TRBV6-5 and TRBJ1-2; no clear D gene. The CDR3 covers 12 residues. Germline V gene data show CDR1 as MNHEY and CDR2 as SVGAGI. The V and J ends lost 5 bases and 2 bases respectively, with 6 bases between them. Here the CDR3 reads CASSPSNYGYTF. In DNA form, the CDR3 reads TGTGCCAGCAGTCCCTCGAACTATGGCTACACCTTC.

DNA of the CDR3: TGCGCCAGCAGCTTGTCAACGGCTACCCGACAAGAGACCCAGTACTTC. Its protein product is CASSLSTATRQETQYF. The V and J genes are TRBV5-1 and TRBJ2-5; D uncertain. Germline loops: CDR1 SGHRS, CDR2 YFSETQ. The CDR3 totals 16 residues. The V end was cut by 1 base, the J end by 2 bases, with 15 bases between.

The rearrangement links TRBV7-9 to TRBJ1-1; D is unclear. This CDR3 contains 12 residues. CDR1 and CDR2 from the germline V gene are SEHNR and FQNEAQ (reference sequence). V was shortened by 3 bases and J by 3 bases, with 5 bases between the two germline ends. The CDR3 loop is CASSFVDTEAFF. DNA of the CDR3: TGTGCCAGCAGCTTTGTCGACACTGAAGCTTTCTTT.

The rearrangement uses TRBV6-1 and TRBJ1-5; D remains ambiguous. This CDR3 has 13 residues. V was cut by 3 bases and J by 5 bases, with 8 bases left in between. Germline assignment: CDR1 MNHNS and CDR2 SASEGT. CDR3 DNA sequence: TGTGCCAGCAGTGAGGTTTATGATCAGCCCCAGCATTTT. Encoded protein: CASSEVYDQPQHF.

CDR3 sequence (DNA): TGTGCCTGGAGTGAGAAGACAGGGAGGCATGAAAAACTGTTTTTT. It specifies CAWSEKTGRHEKLFF. The chain uses TRBV30 and TRBJ1-4; 7 nucleotides align to TRBD1. J was trimmed by 6 bases and V by 1 base; bases with no gene match: 8. Germline lookup yields CDR1 GTSNPN and CDR2 SVGIG (reference sequence). The CDR3 has 15 amino acids.

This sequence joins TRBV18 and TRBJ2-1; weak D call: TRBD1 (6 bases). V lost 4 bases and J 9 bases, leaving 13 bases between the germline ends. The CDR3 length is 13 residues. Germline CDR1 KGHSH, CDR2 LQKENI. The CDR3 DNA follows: TGTGCCAGCTCACTACAGGGTTTGGGTGAGCAGTTCTTC. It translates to CASSLQGLGEQFF. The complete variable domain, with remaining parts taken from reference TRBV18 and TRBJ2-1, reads NAGVMQNPRHLVRRRGQEARLRCSPMKGHSHVYWYRQLPEEGLKFMVYLQKENIIDESGMPKERFSAEFPKEGPSILRIQQVVRGDSAAYFCASSLQGLGEQFFGPGTRLTVL.

CDR3 region: CASSWDEAFF. In DNA form, the CDR3 reads TGCGCCAGCAGCTGGGATGAAGCTTTCTTT. This chain joins TRBV5-1 and TRBJ1-1; no reliable D call. This CDR3 region has 10 residues. The germline CDR1 and CDR2 sequences are SGHRS and YFSETQ. The ends were cut back, 3 bases at V and 7 bases at J, with 4 bases in the middle.